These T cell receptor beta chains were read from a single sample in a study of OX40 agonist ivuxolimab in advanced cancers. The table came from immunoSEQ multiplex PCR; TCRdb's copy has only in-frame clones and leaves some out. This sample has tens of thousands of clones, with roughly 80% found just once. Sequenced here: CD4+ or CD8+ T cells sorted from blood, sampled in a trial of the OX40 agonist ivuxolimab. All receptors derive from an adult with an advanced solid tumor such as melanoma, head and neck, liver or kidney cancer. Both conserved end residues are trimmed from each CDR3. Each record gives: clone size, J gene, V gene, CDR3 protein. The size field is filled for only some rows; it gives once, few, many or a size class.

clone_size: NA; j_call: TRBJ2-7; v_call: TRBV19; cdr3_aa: ASSIWSSGVASDEQY
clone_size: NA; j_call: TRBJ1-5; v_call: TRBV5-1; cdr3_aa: ASSLEVGSQPQH
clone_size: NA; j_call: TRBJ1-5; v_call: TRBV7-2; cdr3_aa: ASSPTGTGGYQPQH
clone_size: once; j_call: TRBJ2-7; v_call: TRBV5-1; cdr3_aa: ASSFSGTGNEQY
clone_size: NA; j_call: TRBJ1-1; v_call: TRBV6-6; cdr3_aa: ASSYRGRDTEAF
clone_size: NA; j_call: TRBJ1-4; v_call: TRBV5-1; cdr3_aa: ASSADSVGKLF
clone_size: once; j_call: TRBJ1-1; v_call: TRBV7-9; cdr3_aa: ASSLPMDSRNTEAF
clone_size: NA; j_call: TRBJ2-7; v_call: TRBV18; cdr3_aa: ASSPPAGGNYEQY
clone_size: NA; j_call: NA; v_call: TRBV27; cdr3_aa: ASSLSQGAVSYEQY
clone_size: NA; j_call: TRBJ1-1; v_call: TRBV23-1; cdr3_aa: ASSHPTDRLDTEAF
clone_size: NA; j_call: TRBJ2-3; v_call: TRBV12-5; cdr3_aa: ASGLARTGGSTDTQY
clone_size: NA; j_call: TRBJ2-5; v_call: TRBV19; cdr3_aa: ARPHILRGQETQY
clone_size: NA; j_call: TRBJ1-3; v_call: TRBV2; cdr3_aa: ASSDGAPSGNTIY
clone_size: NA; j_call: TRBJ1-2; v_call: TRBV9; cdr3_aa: ASSVEPGVASGYT
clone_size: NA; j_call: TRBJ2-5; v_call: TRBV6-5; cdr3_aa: ASSQSAGPQETQY
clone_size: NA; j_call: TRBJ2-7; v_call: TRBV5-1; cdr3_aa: ASSLQQGYEQY
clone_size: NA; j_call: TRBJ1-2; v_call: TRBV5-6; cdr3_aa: ASSFRDRGRGYT
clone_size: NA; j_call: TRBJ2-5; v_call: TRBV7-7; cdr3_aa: ASSLVLAGETQY